This T cell receptor beta chain is from a study of T cells in Graves' hyperthyroidism and ophthalmopathy. General study points: Separating ophthalmopathy from stable hyperthyroidism was achieved by a 13 V-J model.

Calling Graves' hyperthyroidism stable meant ophthalmopathy did not progress within 18 months. Patients aged 18 to 65 with hyperthyroidism were newly diagnosed, with duration under 2 months. Any patient presenting with uncontrolled infection, other autoimmune disease, pregnancy or lactation was left out. There were TCR beta CDR3 regions amplified from RNA transcripts. Carried out on the TCR CDR3, a first-round RT-PCR used the HTBI primer set. TCRdb called the multiplex PCR reads again in MiXCR, with one record for every CDR3 protein. The sample has hundreds of thousands of distinct CDR3 sequences, about a third seen once; the top ten hold more than 25%. The junction had 10 bases not matched to a gene; V was cut back by 6 bases and J by 3 bases. Germline CDR1 SGHAT, CDR2 FQDESV (reference sequence). The CDR3 runs 16 residues. About this clonotype: Its antigen is currently unknown.

The source material was blood. This chain connects TRBV11-1 to TRBJ1-1; 10 positions agree with TRBD1. This clonotype was obtained from a woman aged 40 to 50 with Graves' hyperthyroidism. CDR3 sequence reads: CASSAGGTGVDTEAFF. The CDR3 coding sequence is TGTGCCAGCAGTGCAGGAGGGACAGGGGTGGACACTGAAGCTTTCTTT. Full variable domain (remainder filled in from reference TRBV11-1 and TRBJ1-1): EAEVAQSPRYKITEKSQAVAFWCDPISGHATLYWYRQILGQGPELLVQFQDESVVDDSQLPKDRFSAERLKGVDSTLKIQPAELGDSAMYLCASSAGGTGVDTEAFFGQGTRLTVV.